The 12 T cell receptor beta chains below all came from one sample that was sequenced in a study of Graves' ophthalmopathy and Graves' hyperthyroidism. For repertoire sequencing, the TCR beta CDR3 regions were amplified from RNA transcripts. HTBI primers served in a first-round RT-PCR, which a second-round multiplex PCR followed. MiXCR was run by TCRdb on the multiplex PCR reads, yielding one entry per CDR3 protein. Of approximately 540,000 distinct CDR3 sequences in the sample, under 45% were seen once. Specimen: peripheral blood or thyroid tissue (not recorded which). The receptor source for this set is an adult man with Graves' hyperthyroidism.

The J gene is TRBJ1-4, the V gene TRBV7-9; weak D call: TRBD1 (6 bases). Per germline, CDR1 SEHNR and CDR2 FQNEAQ (reference sequence). The length of the CDR3 is 21 residues. V dropped 2 bases and J dropped 8 bases, with 33 bases sitting between them. The CDR3 loop reads CASSLSRAGGGYGTGYEKLFF. The CDR3 coding sequence is TGTGCCAGCAGCTTAAGTCGCGCGGGGGGCGGCTACGGCACAGGTTACGAAAAACTGTTTTTT.

This clonotype has ten or more counts. The J gene is TRBJ1-1, the V gene TRBV10-3; D call uncertain. V lost 10 bases and J lost 5, with 8 bases in between. Germline lookup yields CDR1 ENHRY and CDR2 SYGVKD. This CDR3 is 10 amino acids long. The DNA of the CDR3 is TGTGCCAGCAAGGGTACTGAAGCTTTCTTT. It yields the protein CASKGTEAFF.

The chain employs TRBV5-1 and TRBJ1-1; D is perhaps TRBD1 (6 bases). The CDR3 is made up of 15 amino acids. Germline lookup yields CDR1 SGHRS and CDR2 YFSETQ. V lost 0 bases, J lost 6 bases, and 15 bases lay in between. CDR3 nucleotide sequence: TGCGCCAGCAGCTTGGAGGCTCAGGGGTTCTCTGAAGCTTTCTTT. Its translation is CASSLEAQGFSEAFF.

The chain combines TRBV24-1 with TRBJ2-2; either TRBD1 or TRBD2 may fit D (6 bases each). Germline V gene data show CDR1 as KGHDR and CDR2 as SFDVKD. The CDR3 consists of 13 residues. The CDR3 reads CASTGALTGELFF. The CDR3 DNA reads TGTGCTAGTACGGGGGCCCTCACCGGGGAGCTGTTTTTT.

This clonotype has at least ten counts. The chain recombines TRBV5-8 with TRBJ2-6; D might be TRBD1 or TRBD2, each matching 5 bases. Trimming cost V 4 bases and J 0 bases, with 11 bases left between them. The germline gives CDR1 SGHTS, CDR2 YDEGEE. This CDR3 spans 16 amino acids. CDR3 residues: CASSLPGTSGANVLTF. Written as DNA, the CDR3 is TGTGCCAGCAGCCTACCTGGGACCTCTGGGGCCAACGTCCTGACTTTC.

This clonotype was detected a few times. V usage is TRBV28 and J usage is TRBJ1-3; possible D gene TRBD1, 5 bases. This CDR3 comprises 11 residues. V was trimmed by 5 bases and J by 14 bases, leaving 13 bases between them. Germline CDR1 and CDR2: MDHEN and SYDVKM. Written as DNA, the CDR3 is TGTGCCAGCAGTGGGGCCTGGGCCGTATATTTT. As protein: CASSGAWAVYF.

This chain links TRBV12-3 or TRBV12-4 with TRBJ1-2; 7 nucleotides line up with TRBD1. The trim removed 6 bases at V and 6 bases at J, leaving 7 bases unmatched. There are 13 residues in the CDR3. DNA of the CDR3: TGTGCCAGCAGAAGAACAGGGGATAATGGCTACACCTTC. This gives the protein CASRRTGDNGYTF.

As regards this clonotype: A clone one base away is much larger, so this may be a read error. The rearrangement joins TRBV12-3 or TRBV12-4 to TRBJ1-1; the D is unclear. The CDR3 length is 11 residues. This CDR3 reads CASGQYTEALF. For the CDR3, the DNA is TGTGCCAGCGGGCAGTACACTGAAGCTCTCTTT.

This clonotype was detected a few times. This rearrangement joins TRBV7-2 to TRBJ2-7; no clear D gene. Germline CDR1 and CDR2: SGHTA and FQGNSA. Between the trimmed V and J ends, which lost 4 bases and 2 bases, there was a span of 15 bases. The length of the CDR3 is 15 residues. CDR3 sequence: CASSSPLTGTYEQYF. In DNA form, the CDR3 reads TGTGCCAGCAGCTCACCCTTGACTGGAACCTACGAGCAGTACTTC.

This clonotype turned up a few times. The V and J genes are TRBV6-1 and TRBJ1-1; D perhaps matches TRBD1 (6 bases). V lost 6 bases and J 11 bases, leaving 13 bases between the germline ends. This CDR3 is 11 amino acids long. Germline V gene data show CDR1 as MNHNS and CDR2 as SASEGT. The DNA of the CDR3 is TGTGCCAGCAGAGGCCGGGACAAGGCTTTCTTT. Translation: CASRGRDKAFF.

The chain uses TRBV2 and TRBJ1-2, with TRBD1 identical over 9 bases. With V trimmed by 4 bases and J by 2 bases, 5 bases remained unmatched. The CDR3 is 15 amino acids. In germline, CDR1 is SNHLY, CDR2 FYNNEI. This CDR3 is CASSAYDRGNYGYTF. CDR3 nucleotides: TGTGCCAGCAGTGCCTATGACAGGGGGAACTATGGCTACACCTTC.

In this sample, this clonotype turned up many times. The DNA of the CDR3 is TGTGCCAGCACGACAGGGATTAATTCACCCCTCCACTTT. Amino acid sequence: CASTTGINSPLHF. The chain links TRBV6-5 to TRBJ1-6; 7 bases are shared with TRBD1. Germline CDR1 and CDR2: MNHEY and SVGAGI. This CDR3 is built from 13 residues. Germline trimming cut 7 bases from V and 6 bases from J; bases unmatched to any gene: 3.